The entry below gives a single TCR beta chain sequence along with its context. This entry comes from a study of T cells in Graves' hyperthyroidism and ophthalmopathy. The V end was cut by 0 bases, the J end by 6 bases, with 8 bases between. Germline V gene sequence: CDR1 MNHEY, CDR2 SVGEGT. This CDR3 is 13 amino acids long. RNA transcripts were the template for amplifying TCR beta CDR3 regions. RT-PCR in the first round (using the HTBI primer set) targeted the TCR CDR3. TCRdb re-called the multiplex PCR reads with MiXCR, one entry per CDR3 protein. The top ten hold roughly 5.7% of the sample, which has hundreds of thousands of distinct CDR3 sequences, around 14% seen once.

The material sequenced was blood. The clonotype was recovered from a woman aged 25 to 39 with Graves' hyperthyroidism that later progressed to Graves' ophthalmopathy. The genes are TRBV6-2 or TRBV6-3 and TRBJ1-1; D call uncertain. CDR3 DNA sequence: TGTGCCAGCAGTTACTCACACGGCCCTGAAGCTTTCTTT. Translation: CASSYSHGPEAFF.